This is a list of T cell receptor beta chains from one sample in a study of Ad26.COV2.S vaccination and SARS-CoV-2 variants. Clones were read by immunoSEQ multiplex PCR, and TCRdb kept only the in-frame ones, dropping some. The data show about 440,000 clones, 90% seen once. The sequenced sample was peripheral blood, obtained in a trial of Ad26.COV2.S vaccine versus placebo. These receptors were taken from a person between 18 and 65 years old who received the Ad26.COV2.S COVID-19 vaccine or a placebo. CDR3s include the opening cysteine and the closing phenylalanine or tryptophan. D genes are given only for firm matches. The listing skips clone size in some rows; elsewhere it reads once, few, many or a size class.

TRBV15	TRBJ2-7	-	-	TGTGCCACCAGCAGAGATCGGGACTCCCCTTTTGACTTC	CATSRDRDSPFDF
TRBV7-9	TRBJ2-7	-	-	TGTGCCAGCAGTTTACCGGGACCGGGGTACGAGCAGTACTTC	CASSLPGPGYEQYF
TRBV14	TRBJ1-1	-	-	TGTGCCAGCAGCCAAGATCGTCCGCCTGAAGCTTTCTTT	CASSQDRPPEAFF
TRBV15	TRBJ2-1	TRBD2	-	TGTGCCACCAGCGGGATAGCGGGAGGGGGCTACAATGAGCAGTTCTTC	CATSGIAGGGYNEQFF
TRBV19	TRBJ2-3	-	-	TGTGCCAGTAGTTCCGGGATCAGGGGCACAGATACGCAGTATTTT	CASSSGIRGTDTQYF
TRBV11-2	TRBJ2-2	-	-	TGTGCCAGCACCAATTGGGGGGCTGTCCGTTACCCTACCGGGGAGCTGTTTTTT	CASTNWGAVRYPTGELFF
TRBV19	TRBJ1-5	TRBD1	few	TGTGCCAGTATCCAGACAGGGGGCCTTAATCAGCCCCAGCATTTT	CASIQTGGLNQPQHF
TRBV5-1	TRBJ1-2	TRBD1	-	TGCGCCAGCAGCTCCCCCCCAGGGGGATCTAACTATGGCTACACCTTC	CASSSPPGGSNYGYTF
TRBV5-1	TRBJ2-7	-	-	TGCGCCAGCGGGAGGGGGGCTTACTACGAGCAGTACTTC	CASGRGAYYEQYF
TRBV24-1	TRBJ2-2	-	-	TGTGCCACCACCCGATCCGGAGGCACCGGGGAGCTGTTTTTT	CATTRSGGTGELFF
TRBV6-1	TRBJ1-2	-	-	TGTGCCAGCAGTGATATGATAGGTAGTTATGGCTACACCTTC	CASSDMIGSYGYTF
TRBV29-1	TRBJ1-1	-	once	TGCAGCGTTCAGAGGTGGACTGAAGCTTTCTTT	CSVQRWTEAFF
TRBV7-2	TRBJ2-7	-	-	TGTGCCAGCAGCAAAAACCAGGGTCCGGGGGAGCAGTACTTC	CASSKNQGPGEQYF
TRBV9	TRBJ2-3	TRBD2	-	TGTGCCAGCGGGACTAGCGAAACAGATACGCAGTATTTT	CASGTSETDTQYF
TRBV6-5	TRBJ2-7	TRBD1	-	TGTGCCAGCAGTCGACAGGGATTCATTTACGAGCAGTACTTC	CASSRQGFIYEQYF
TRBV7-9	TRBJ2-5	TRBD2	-	TGTGCCAGCAGCTTACGGCCAAGACAACTAGCGGGAGTGTTTGAGACCCAGTACTTC	CASSLRPRQLAGVFETQYF
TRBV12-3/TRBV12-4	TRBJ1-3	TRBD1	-	TGTGCCAGCAGTACGACAGGGGTAAACACCATATATTTT	CASSTTGVNTIYF
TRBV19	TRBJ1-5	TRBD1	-	TGTGCCAGTAGTATAGATCAAGGACAGGGGGCCTACAATCAGCCCCAGCATTTT	CASSIDQGQGAYNQPQHF
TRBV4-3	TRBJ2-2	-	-	TGCGCCAGCAGCCCGACTAAAACGAACACCGGGGAGCTGTTTTTT	CASSPTKTNTGELFF
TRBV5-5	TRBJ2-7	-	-	TGTGCCAGCAGCGGGGTAGTTATGTCCCCTGGGGAGCAGTACTTC	CASSGVVMSPGEQYF
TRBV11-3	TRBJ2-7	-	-	TGTGCCAGCAGCTTAGACGACAGCTCCTACGAGCAGTACTTC	CASSLDDSSYEQYF
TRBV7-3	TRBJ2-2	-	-	TGTGCCAGCAGCTTAAACGCAGTGCAGAACACCGGGGAGCTGTTTTTT	CASSLNAVQNTGELFF
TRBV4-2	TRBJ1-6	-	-	TGTGCCAGCAGCCAAGACCGGGATAATTCACCCCTCCACTTT	CASSQDRDNSPLHF